The TCR beta chain under discussion was sequenced for a study of T cell responses to AZD1222 COVID-19 vaccine. A remark on this clone: Its antigen is still unknown.

Germline V CDR1 and CDR2: ENHRY, SYGVKD. The CDR3 has 12 residues. V dropped 2 bases and J dropped 10; count of bases not matched to a gene: 5. Data came from immunoSEQ multiplex PCR; TCRdb stores just in-frame clones and leaves some out. The data show around 110,000 clones, around 91% seen once. General study results and limits: Clonal diversity was possibly underestimated, and the donors were mostly white British, with more females. Reports indicate that nearly half of spike-specific TCRs are directed at unmutated variant regions. Repertoires were collected only later (after the peak T cell response had occurred).

The sequence derives from an adult in good health. Source: peripheral blood, taken on day 0 of AZD1222 vaccination. V usage is TRBV10-3 and J usage is TRBJ2-7; 7 bases fit TRBD1. The CDR3 DNA reads as TGTGCCATCAGTGAGGGGACAGCGAGACAGTACTTC. It encodes CAISEGTARQYF.